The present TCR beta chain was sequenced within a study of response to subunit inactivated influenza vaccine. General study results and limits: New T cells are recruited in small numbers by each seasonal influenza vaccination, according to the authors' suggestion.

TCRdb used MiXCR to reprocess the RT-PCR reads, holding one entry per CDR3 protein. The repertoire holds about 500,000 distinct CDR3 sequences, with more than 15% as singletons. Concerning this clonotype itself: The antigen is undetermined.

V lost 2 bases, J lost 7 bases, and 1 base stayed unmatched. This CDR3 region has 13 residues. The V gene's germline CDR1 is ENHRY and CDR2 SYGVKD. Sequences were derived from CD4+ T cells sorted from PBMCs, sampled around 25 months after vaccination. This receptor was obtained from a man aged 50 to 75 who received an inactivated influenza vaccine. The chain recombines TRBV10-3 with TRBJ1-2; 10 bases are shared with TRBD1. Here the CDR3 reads CAISERTGGGYTF. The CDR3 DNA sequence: TGTGCCATCAGTGAGAGGACAGGGGGTGGCTACACCTTC.